What follows are 25 T cell receptor beta chains derived from one specimen sequenced in a study of T cells after yellow fever vaccination. In TCRdb, the 5' RACE reads were re-called with MiXCR into one record per CDR3 protein. The sample lists 280,000 or so distinct CDR3 sequences; 7.5% to 9.5% were seen once. The sample was CD4+ T cells sorted from PBMCs, taken 5 days after the yellow fever booster vaccination. These receptors originate from a man aged 18 to 29 who received the YFV17D yellow fever vaccine.

This clonotype has ten or more counts. CDR3 DNA: TGCGCCAGCAGCCAAGATCACGCAGGGGGGAATGAAAAACTGTTTTTT. Translating it yields CASSQDHAGGNEKLFF. This chain links TRBV4-3 with TRBJ1-4, with 7 bases that match TRBD1. The CDR3 has 16 amino acids. J lost 5 bases, V lost 0 bases, and 6 bases had no gene match. CDR1 and CDR2 from the germline V gene are LGHNA and YSLEER.

The table lists this clonotype with many counts. The V call is TRBV4-1, the J call TRBJ1-5; 7 positions agree with TRBD1. Trimming took 6 bases from V and 0 from J; bases not matched to a gene: 2. The length of the CDR3 is 14 residues. CDR1 MGHRA and CDR2 YSYEKL come from the germline V gene. Here the CDR3 reads CASRGTDSNQPQHF. The CDR3 DNA follows: TGCGCCAGCAGAGGGACAGATAGCAATCAGCCCCAGCATTTT.

This clonotype has just a few counts. J is TRBJ1-1 and V is TRBV5-1; possibly TRBD1 for D (5 bases). The CDR3 covers 16 residues. Germline CDR1 reads SGHRS; CDR2 reads YFSETQ. The V end was cut by 1 base, the J end by 0 bases, with 13 bases between. The CDR3 DNA sequence: TGCGCCAGCAGCTTGTCATCGGGGCGGTTGAACACTGAAGCTTTCTTT. Protein product: CASSLSSGRLNTEAFF.

The chain employs TRBV9 and TRBJ2-5; D not certain. The CDR3 has 14 residues. The V and J ends lost 3 bases and 4 bases respectively, with 13 bases between them. Per germline, CDR1 SGDLS and CDR2 YYNGEE. CDR3 bases: TGTGCCAGCAGCGGTACCGATCTAAGAGAGACCCAGTACTTC. This translates into CASSGTDLRETQYF.

This clonotype was picked up a small number of times. V usage is TRBV7-2 and J usage is TRBJ1-6; 8 nucleotides align to TRBD1. This CDR3 is built from 16 residues. V lost 5 bases to trimming and J lost 6 bases; unmatched junction nucleotides: 9. The germline gives CDR1 SGHTA, CDR2 FQGNSA. DNA of the CDR3: TGTGCCAGCAGCCCTCGCCCGACAGGGGTTAATTCACCCCTCCACTTT. It yields the protein CASSPRPTGVNSPLHF.

This clonotype was counted only a few times. V is TRBV6-2 or TRBV6-3 and J is TRBJ2-7; the D gene is possibly TRBD1 (6 bases). Trimming took 5 bases from V and 5 from J, leaving 13 bases between them. Germline V gives CDR1 MNHEY, CDR2 SVGEGT. There are 13 residues in the CDR3. CDR3 residues: CASSATGFNEQYF. CDR3 in DNA: TGTGCCAGCAGTGCTACAGGGTTCAACGAGCAGTACTTC.

The J gene is TRBJ2-7, the V gene TRBV20-1, with D possibly called TRBD1 or TRBD2 (5 bases each). Germline CDR1 reads DFQATT; CDR2 reads SNEGSKA (reference sequence). V was trimmed by 1 base and J by 0 bases, leaving 13 bases between them. The CDR3 contains 15 residues. The CDR3 coding sequence is TGCAGTGCTAGAGTATCCAGAGGGGACTCCTACGAGCAGTACTTC. Translation gives CSARVSRGDSYEQYF.

This clonotype was seen only a few times. This may be a read error: a much more frequent sequence differs by one nucleotide. The chain combines TRBV7-2 with TRBJ2-3; D gene unclear. The CDR3 sequence is 13 residues long. Trimming shortened V by 3 bases and J by 0 bases, and 4 bases separated the two germline ends. CDR1 and CDR2 from the germline V gene are SGHTA and FQGNSA. CDR3 coding DNA: TGTGCCAGCAGCTTTGACAGCACAGATACGCAGTATTTT. Translating it yields CASSFDSTDTQYF. Variable domain in full (rest from reference TRBV7-2 and TRBJ2-3): GAGVSQSPSNKVTEKGKDVELRCDPISGHTALYWYRQSLGQGLEFLIYFQGNSAPDKSGLPSDRFSAERTGGSVSTLTIQRTQQEDSAVYLCASSFDSTDTQYFGPGTRLTVL.

The chain combines TRBV20-1 with TRBJ1-1, with 8 bases matching TRBD1. This CDR3 has 14 residues. Germline loops: CDR1 DFQATT, CDR2 SNEGSKA (reference sequence). Germline trimming cut 5 bases from V and 4 bases from J; bases unmatched to any gene: 9. The CDR3 DNA reads as TGCAGTGCTTGGACAGGGCGGAGGAGCACTGAAGCTTTCTTT. Residues: CSAWTGRRSTEAFF.

This clonotype was counted a few times. The chain links TRBV7-2 to TRBJ1-6; 7 nucleotides line up with TRBD1. Per the germline V gene, CDR1 is SGHTA and CDR2 is FQGNSA. The V segment lost 7 bases and the J segment 9 bases; nucleotides outside the gene matches: 12. The CDR3 has 15 amino acids. The CDR3 reads CASKRQGRSSSPLHF. Written as DNA, the CDR3 is TGTGCCAGCAAAAGACAGGGTCGTTCAAGTTCACCCCTCCACTTT.

This chain uses TRBV20-1 with TRBJ2-7; D is possibly TRBD1 (5 bases). The ends were cut back, 5 bases at V and 4 bases at J, with 9 bases in the middle. This CDR3 is 11 amino acids long. Germline values: CDR1 DFQATT, CDR2 SNEGSKA (reference sequence). The CDR3 protein is CSASQDYEQYV. CDR3 coding DNA: TGCAGTGCTTCACAGGATTACGAGCAGTACGTC.

The chain employs TRBV30 and TRBJ1-5, with D perhaps TRBD1 (5 bases). Germline V gives CDR1 GTSNPN, CDR2 SVGIG (reference sequence). This CDR3 contains 16 residues. V was trimmed by 2 bases and J by 4 bases, leaving 18 bases between them. The CDR3 nucleotides read TGTGCCTGGAGTACTAACCGACAGTATCGAAATCAGCCCCAGCATTTT. It encodes CAWSTNRQYRNQPQHF.

The chain couples TRBV28 to TRBJ1-1; 9 nucleotides align to TRBD1. Trimming took 6 bases from V and 0 from J; bases not matched to a gene: 5. CDR3 length: 15 residues. Germline-derived CDR1 and CDR2 are MDHEN and SYDVKM. The CDR3 DNA reads TGTGCCAGCAGACAAACAGGGGGCGTGAACACTGAAGCTTTCTTT. Translating gives CASRQTGGVNTEAFF.

The gene calls are TRBV6-5 and TRBJ1-2; D may be TRBD1 (6 bases). Germline V gene lookup returns CDR1 MNHEY and CDR2 SVGAGI. Trimming left V 1 base short and J 7 bases short, with 13 bases between. The CDR3 runs to 14 residues. This CDR3 reads CASSYFQGFGGYTF. CDR3 coding DNA: TGTGCCAGCAGTTACTTTCAGGGGTTCGGTGGCTACACCTTC.

The chain carries TRBV4-3 and TRBJ2-3; TRBD1 agrees at 9 bases. This CDR3 region has 17 residues. V dropped 0 bases and J dropped 4; count of bases not matched to a gene: 8. Germline V CDR1 and CDR2: LGHNA, YSLEER. The CDR3: CASSQDIRDRAADTQYF. CDR3 sequence (DNA): TGCGCCAGCAGCCAAGATATTAGGGACAGGGCAGCAGATACGCAGTATTTT.

The rearrangement uses TRBV4-1 and TRBJ1-4, with TRBD1 matching 7 bases. There are 16 residues in the CDR3. Germline CDR1 reads MGHRA; CDR2 reads YSYEKL. V trimming: 4 bases; J trimming: 6 bases; junction bases outside the gene matches: 11. In DNA, the CDR3 is TGCGCCAGCAGCCGGGAACCGGGACAGACCTATGAAAAACTGTTTTTT. Protein: CASSREPGQTYEKLFF.

The sample holds a few counts of this clonotype. V usage is TRBV10-3 and J usage is TRBJ2-2; D call uncertain. Germline CDR1 is ENHRY and CDR2 is SYGVKD. This CDR3 comprises 16 residues. V lost 2 bases to trimming and J lost 0 bases, with 10 bases between them. As DNA, the CDR3 is TGTGCCATCAGTGAGAGGCTAGAGGCGAACACCGGGGAGCTGTTTTTT. Translated: CAISERLEANTGELFF.

V gene TRBV7-2 combines with J gene TRBJ2-7; no definite D call. Germline-derived CDR1 and CDR2 are SGHTA and FQGNSA. The CDR3 spans 15 residues. Trimming left V 1 base short and J 0 bases short, with 10 bases between. CDR3 coding DNA: TGTGCCAGCAGCTTAGAGTCTTCTCGCTCCTACGAGCAGTACTTC. Amino acid sequence: CASSLESSRSYEQYF.

V gene TRBV7-2 combines with J gene TRBJ1-2; 9 bases agree with TRBD1. Germline assignment: CDR1 SGHTA and CDR2 FQGNSA. Trimming took 7 bases from V and 0 from J; bases not matched to a gene: 6. This CDR3 is built from 15 residues. This CDR3 reads CASTLGQGTNYGYTF. In DNA form, the CDR3 reads TGTGCCAGCACCCTCGGACAGGGGACTAACTATGGCTACACCTTC.

The genes are TRBV28 and TRBJ1-2, with D tentatively TRBD1 (5 bases). V was pared by 6 bases and J by 9 bases, with 20 bases between. Germline V gene lookup returns CDR1 MDHEN and CDR2 SYDVKM. CDR3 length: 14 residues. Written as DNA, the CDR3 is TGTGCCAGCAGCACACTCGGGGCCCCAGGGCGCTACACCTTC. This codes for CASSTLGAPGRYTF.

V usage is TRBV24-1 and J usage is TRBJ2-5; D is unresolved. V was cut by 0 bases and J by 5 bases, with 6 bases left in between. CDR3 length equals 13 residues. Germline V gene data show CDR1 as KGHDR and CDR2 as SFDVKD. DNA of the CDR3: TGTGCCACCAGTGATTTGGGATGGGAGACCCAGTACTTC. This codes for CATSDLGWETQYF.

This clonotype appeared a few times. The rearrangement uses TRBV12-3 or TRBV12-4 and TRBJ1-2; D remains unclear. Between the trimmed V and J ends, which lost 5 bases and 8 bases, there was a span of 18 bases. The length of the CDR3 is 14 residues. The CDR3 protein is CASSPPRKRTGYTF. The CDR3 region has the DNA TGTGCCAGCAGTCCTCCCCGCAAAAGAACAGGCTACACCTTC.

This clonotype was seen a few times. The chain has TRBV6-1 and TRBJ2-6, with 9 bases matching TRBD1. From germline, CDR1 is MNHNS and CDR2 SASEGT. The CDR3 is 17 amino acids. The V segment lost 10 bases and the J segment 0 bases; nucleotides outside the gene matches: 10. CDR3 sequence (DNA): TGTGCCACCCGACGGGACAGGGCTTTCTCTGGGGCCAACGTCCTGACTTTC. Its translation: CATRRDRAFSGANVLTF.

This rearrangement joins TRBV30 to TRBJ1-2; possibly TRBD1 for D (5 bases). V was clipped by 0 bases and J by 4 bases, with 9 bases between them. The germline CDR1 and CDR2 sequences are GTSNPN and SVGIG (reference sequence). The CDR3 consists of 13 residues. The CDR3 loop reads CAWSVRGTYGYTF. CDR3 nucleotides: TGTGCCTGGAGTGTACGGGGGACCTATGGCTACACCTTC. The full variable domain, in which reference TRBV30 and TRBJ1-2 provide the parts outside the CDR3, is SQTIHQWPATLVQPVGSPLSLECTVEGTSNPNLYWYRQAAGRGLQLLFYSVGIGQISSEVPQNLSASRPQDRQFILSSKKLLLSDSGFYLCAWSVRGTYGYTFGSGTRLTVV.

The V call is TRBV6-6, the J call TRBJ1-4; no clear D. V was pared by 0 bases and J by 5 bases, with 7 bases between. Germline-derived CDR1 and CDR2 are MNHNY and SVGAGI (reference sequence). The CDR3 is 14 amino acids. In nucleotides, the CDR3 is TGTGCCAGCAGTTACTCGAACGGAAATGAAAAACTGTTTTTT. It codes for CASSYSNGNEKLFF.